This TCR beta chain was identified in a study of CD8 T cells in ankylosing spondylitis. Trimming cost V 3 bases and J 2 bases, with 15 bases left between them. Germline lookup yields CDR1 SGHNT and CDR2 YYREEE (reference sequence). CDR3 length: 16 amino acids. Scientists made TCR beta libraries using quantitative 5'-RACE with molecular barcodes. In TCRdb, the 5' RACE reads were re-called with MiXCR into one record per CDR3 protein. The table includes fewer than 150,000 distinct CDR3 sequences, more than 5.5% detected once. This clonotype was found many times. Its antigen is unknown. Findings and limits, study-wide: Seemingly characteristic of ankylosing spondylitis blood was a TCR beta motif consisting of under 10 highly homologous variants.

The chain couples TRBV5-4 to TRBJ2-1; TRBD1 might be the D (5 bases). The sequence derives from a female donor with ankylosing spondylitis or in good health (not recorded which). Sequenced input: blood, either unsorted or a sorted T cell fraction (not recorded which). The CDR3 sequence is CASSSIGGAAYNEQFF. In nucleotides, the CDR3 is TGTGCCAGCAGCTCTATCGGTGGGGCGGCCTACAATGAGCAGTTCTTC.